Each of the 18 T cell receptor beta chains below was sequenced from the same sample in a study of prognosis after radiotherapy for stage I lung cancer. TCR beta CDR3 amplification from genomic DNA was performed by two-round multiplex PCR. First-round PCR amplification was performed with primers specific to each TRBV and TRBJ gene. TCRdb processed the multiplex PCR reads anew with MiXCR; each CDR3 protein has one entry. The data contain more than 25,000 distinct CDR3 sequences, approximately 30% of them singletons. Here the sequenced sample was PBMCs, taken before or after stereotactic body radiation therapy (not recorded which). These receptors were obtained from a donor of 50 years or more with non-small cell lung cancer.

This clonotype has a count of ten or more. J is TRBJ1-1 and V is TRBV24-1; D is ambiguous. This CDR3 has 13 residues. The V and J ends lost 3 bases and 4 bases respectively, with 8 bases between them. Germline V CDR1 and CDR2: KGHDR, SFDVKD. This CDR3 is CATSDGEGTEAFF. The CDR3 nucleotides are TGTGCCACCAGTGATGGGGAGGGCACTGAAGCTTTCTTT.

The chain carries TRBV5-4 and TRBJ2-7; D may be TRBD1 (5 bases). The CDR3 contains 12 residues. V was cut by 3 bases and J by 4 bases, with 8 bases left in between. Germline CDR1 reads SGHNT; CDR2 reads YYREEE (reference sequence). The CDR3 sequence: CASSSDSYEQYF. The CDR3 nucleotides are TGTGCCAGCAGCTCCGACAGTTACGAGCAGTACTTC.

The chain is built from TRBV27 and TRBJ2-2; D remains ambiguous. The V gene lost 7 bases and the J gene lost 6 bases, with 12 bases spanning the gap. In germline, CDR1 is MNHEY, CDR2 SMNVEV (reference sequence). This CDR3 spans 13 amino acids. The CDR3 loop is CASKIVCSGELFF. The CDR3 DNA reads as TGTGCCAGCAAGATCGTCTGCTCCGGGGAGCTGTTTTTT.

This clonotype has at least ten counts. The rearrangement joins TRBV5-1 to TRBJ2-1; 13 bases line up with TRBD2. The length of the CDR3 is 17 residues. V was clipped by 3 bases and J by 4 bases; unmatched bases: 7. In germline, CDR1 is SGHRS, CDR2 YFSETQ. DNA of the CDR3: TGCGCCAGCAGCTACGTGGGGACTAGCGGGGTTTACAATGAGCAGTTCTTC. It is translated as CASSYVGTSGVYNEQFF.

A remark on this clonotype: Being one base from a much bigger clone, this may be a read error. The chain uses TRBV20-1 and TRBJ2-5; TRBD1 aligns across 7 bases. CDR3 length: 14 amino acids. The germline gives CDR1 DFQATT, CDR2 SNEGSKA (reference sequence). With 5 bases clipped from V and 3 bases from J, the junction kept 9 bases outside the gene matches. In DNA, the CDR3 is TGCAGTGCTTTCCACAGGGGCGGTAAAGAGACCCAGTACTTC. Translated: CSAFHRGGKETQYF.

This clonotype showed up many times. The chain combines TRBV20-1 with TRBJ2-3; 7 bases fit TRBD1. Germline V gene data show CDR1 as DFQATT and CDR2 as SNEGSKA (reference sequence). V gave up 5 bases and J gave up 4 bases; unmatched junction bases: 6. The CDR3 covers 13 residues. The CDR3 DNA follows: TGCAGTGCTTGGGACAGCCCAGCAGATACGCAGTATTTT. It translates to CSAWDSPADTQYF.

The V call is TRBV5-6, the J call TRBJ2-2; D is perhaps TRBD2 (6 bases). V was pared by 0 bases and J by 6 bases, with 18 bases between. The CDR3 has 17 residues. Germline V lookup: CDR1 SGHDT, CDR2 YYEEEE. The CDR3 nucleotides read TGTGCCAGCAGCTTGGGACTAGTGGAGACTGGAGCCGGGGAGCTGTTTTTT. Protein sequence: CASSLGLVETGAGELFF.

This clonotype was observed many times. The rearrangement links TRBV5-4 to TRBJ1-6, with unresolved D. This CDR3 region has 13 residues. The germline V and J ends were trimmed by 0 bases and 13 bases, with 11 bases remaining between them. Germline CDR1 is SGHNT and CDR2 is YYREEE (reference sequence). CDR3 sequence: CASSLDGVRPLHF. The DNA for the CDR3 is TGTGCCAGCAGCTTGGATGGGGTTAGGCCCCTCCACTTT.

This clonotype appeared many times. The CDR3 bases are TGTGCCAGCAGTGAAGCGGACAGGTACCAAAAGTACTTC. This translates into CASSEADRYQKYF. J is TRBJ2-5 and V is TRBV6-1, with 7 bases aligning to TRBD1. CDR3 length: 13 residues. Germline CDR1 is MNHNS and CDR2 is SASEGT. J was trimmed by 12 bases and V by 0 bases; bases with no gene match: 7.

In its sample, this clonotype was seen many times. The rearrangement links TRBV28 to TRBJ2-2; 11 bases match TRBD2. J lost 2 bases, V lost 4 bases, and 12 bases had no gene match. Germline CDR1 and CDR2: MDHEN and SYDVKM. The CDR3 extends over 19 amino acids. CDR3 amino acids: CASSWDRVLAGANTGELFF. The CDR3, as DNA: TGTGCCAGCAGTTGGGACAGAGTACTAGCGGGAGCTAACACCGGGGAGCTGTTTTTT.

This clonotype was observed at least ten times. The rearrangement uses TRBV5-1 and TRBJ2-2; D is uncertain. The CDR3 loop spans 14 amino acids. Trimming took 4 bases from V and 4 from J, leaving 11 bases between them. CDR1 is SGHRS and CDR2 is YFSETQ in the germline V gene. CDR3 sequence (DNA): TGCGCCAGCAGCAGCCGGCAGCCCACCGGGGAGCTGTTTTTT. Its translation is CASSSRQPTGELFF.

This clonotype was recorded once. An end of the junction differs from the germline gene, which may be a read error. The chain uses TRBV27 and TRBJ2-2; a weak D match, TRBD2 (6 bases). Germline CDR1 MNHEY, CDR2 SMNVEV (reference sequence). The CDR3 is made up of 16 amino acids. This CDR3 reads CASSRVSGVGTGGLFF. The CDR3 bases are TGTGCCAGCAGCCGGGTATCGGGAGTTGGAACCGGGGGGCTGTTTTTT.

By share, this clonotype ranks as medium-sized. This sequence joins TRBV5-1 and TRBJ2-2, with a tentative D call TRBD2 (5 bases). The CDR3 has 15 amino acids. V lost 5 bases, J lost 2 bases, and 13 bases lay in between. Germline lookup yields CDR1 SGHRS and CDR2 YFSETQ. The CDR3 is CASSPSAGNTGELFF. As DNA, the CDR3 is TGCGCCAGCAGTCCCTCGGCGGGCAACACCGGGGAGCTGTTTTTT. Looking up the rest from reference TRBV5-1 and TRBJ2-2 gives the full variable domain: KAGVTQTPRYLIKTRGQQVTLSCSPISGHRSVSWYQQTPGQGLQFLFEYFSETQRNKGNFPGRFSGRQFSNSRSEMNVSTLELGDSALYLCASSPSAGNTGELFFGEGSRLTVL.

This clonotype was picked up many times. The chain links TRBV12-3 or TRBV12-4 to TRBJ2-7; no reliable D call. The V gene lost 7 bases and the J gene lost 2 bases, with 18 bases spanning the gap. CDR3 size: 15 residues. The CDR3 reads CASTSLGLGAYEQYF. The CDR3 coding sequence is TGTGCCAGCACCTCCTTAGGGCTTGGGGCCTACGAGCAGTACTTC.

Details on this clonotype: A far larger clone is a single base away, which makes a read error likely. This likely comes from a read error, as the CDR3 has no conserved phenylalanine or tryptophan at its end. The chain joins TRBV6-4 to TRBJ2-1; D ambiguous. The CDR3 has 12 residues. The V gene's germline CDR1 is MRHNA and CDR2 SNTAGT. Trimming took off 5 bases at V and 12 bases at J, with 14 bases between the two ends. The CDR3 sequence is CASSYSEVWQFL. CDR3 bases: TGTGCCAGCAGTTACAGCGAGGTTTGGCAGTTCTTG.

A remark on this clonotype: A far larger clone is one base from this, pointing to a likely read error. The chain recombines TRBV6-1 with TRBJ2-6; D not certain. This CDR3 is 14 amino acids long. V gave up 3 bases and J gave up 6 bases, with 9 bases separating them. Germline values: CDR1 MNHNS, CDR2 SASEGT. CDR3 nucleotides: TGTGCCAGCAGTGACTCGGTTGTGGCCAACGTCCTGACTTTC. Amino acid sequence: CASSDSVVANVLTF.

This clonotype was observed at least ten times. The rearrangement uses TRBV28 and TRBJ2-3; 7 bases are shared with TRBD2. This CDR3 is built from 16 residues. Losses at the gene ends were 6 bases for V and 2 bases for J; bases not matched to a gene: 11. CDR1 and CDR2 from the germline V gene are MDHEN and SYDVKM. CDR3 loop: CASSSTSARNTDTQYF. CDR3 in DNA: TGTGCCAGCAGCTCCACTAGCGCCCGAAACACAGATACGCAGTATTTT.

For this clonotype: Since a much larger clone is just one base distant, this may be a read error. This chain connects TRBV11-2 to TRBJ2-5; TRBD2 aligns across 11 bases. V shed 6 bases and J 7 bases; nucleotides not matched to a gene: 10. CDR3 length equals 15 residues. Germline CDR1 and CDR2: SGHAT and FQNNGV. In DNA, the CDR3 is TGTGCCAGCAGGGCTACTAGCGGGAGTGTCCTGACCCAGTACTTC. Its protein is CASRATSGSVLTQYF.